This T cell receptor (beta chain) is from a study of lymphopenia after photon versus proton radiotherapy. This CDR3 comprises 16 residues. Germline V lookup: CDR1 MNHNS, CDR2 SASEGT. The ends lost 4 bases at V and 0 bases at J; junction bases unmatched: 4. Only in-frame clones appear in the TCRdb table, and some are missing; sequencing was by immunoSEQ multiplex PCR. Here the sample spans 30,000 to 40,000 clones, about 93% being singletons. The specimen comprised peripheral blood, sampled from a patient treated with photon-based radiotherapy. This chain connects TRBV6-1 to TRBJ1-5; 9 nucleotides agree with TRBD1. The receptor was derived from a man aged 55 to 70 with cholangiocarcinoma. DNA for the CDR3: TGTGCCAGCAGTGCCGGGACAGGGTATAGCAATCAGCCCCAGCATTTT. Its translation: CASSAGTGYSNQPQHF.